These 3 T cell receptor beta chains came from one sample sequenced in a study of cytomegalovirus exposure and HLA in healthy donors. In the PCR, 60 Vbeta and 13 Jbeta primers were used. Some clones are missing from TCRdb's copy, which holds only in-frame ones; the method was immunoSEQ multiplex PCR. The repertoire holds 85,000 to 130,000 clones, with around 70% as singletons. The sequenced sample consisted of PBMCs. All receptors derive from a boy aged 5-17 years in good health and CMV-seronegative.

The chain joins TRBV4-2 to TRBJ2-5, with D unresolved. The last part of the DNA fits TRBJ2-7 better; the J call may be wrong. From germline, CDR1 is LGHNA and CDR2 YNFKEQ. The CDR3 is 15 amino acids. CDR3 residues: CASSQDLGGSYEQYF. CDR3 DNA sequence: TGTGCCAGCAGCCAAGATTTAGGCGGCTCCTACGAGCAGTACTTC.

The chain recombines TRBV19 with TRBJ1-2; D remains unclear. The germline V and J ends were trimmed by 3 bases and 8 bases, with 7 bases remaining between them. Germline values: CDR1 LNHDA, CDR2 SQIVND (reference sequence). This CDR3 contains 11 residues. CDR3 region: CASSIYRGYTF. CDR3 nucleotide sequence: TGTGCCAGTAGTATTTATCGGGGCTACACCTTC.

The V call is TRBV16, the J call TRBJ2-3, with a weak D call TRBD2 (5 bases). The V gene lost 5 bases and the J gene lost 2 bases, with 14 bases spanning the gap. This CDR3 region has 15 residues. Germline V gene data show CDR1 as KGHSY and CDR2 as FQNENV. The chain's CDR3 is CASSKGWRNTDTQYF. CDR3 sequence (DNA): TGTGCCAGCAGCAAAGGGTGGAGGAACACAGATACGCAGTATTTT.